The clone carrying this T cell receptor (beta chain) was observed a single time. Its antigen is unidentified. Data came from immunoSEQ multiplex PCR; TCRdb stores just in-frame clones and leaves some out. Of around 80,000 clones listed, 95% to 96% are singletons. The CDR3 is 14 amino acids. Trimming took 4 bases from V and 5 from J, leaving 15 bases between them. Germline CDR1 reads SGHRS; CDR2 reads YFSETQ. This sample is part of a study of cytomegalovirus exposure and HLA in healthy donors. Looking at the study overall: A subsequent analysis reported that the roughly 120 validation repertoires were produced on the same platform that had also been used for the 600 to 800 first-cohort repertoires. Study-wide results and caveats: Researchers catalogued approximately 160 TCR beta chains as cytomegalovirus-associated.

The donors were part of the roughly 130-subject validation cohort, which stood apart from the approximately 670-subject first cohort. The sequence derives from a woman between 18 and 29 years old in good health and CMV-seronegative. Specimen: PBMCs. The genes are TRBV5-1 and TRBJ1-1; D gene unclear. CDR3 protein: CASSRGGRETEAFF. In nucleotides, the CDR3 is TGCGCCAGCAGCCGGGGAGGGAGGGAGACTGAAGCTTTCTTT.